This TCR beta chain was recorded in a study of T-cell memory formation after mild COVID-19. Study-level results: Proof of SARS-CoV-2 specificity was absent for the second-wave clones that crested on day 37. Mainly in CM and EM were contracting CD4+ clones; CD8+ were in EMRA. Day 15 to 85 contractors were CD4/CD8 balanced; later expanders leaned CD4+. Pre-infection memory already had some responding clones, implying cross-reactive memory joined.

CDR1 and CDR2 (germline): GTSNPN, SVGIG (reference sequence). V was shortened by 3 bases and J by 9 bases, with 8 bases between the two germline ends. The CDR3 loop spans 11 amino acids. On this clonotype: Its antigen is still unknown.

TCRdb used MiXCR to reprocess the 5' RACE reads, holding one entry per CDR3 protein. The table records around 200,000 distinct CDR3 sequences, more than 9% of them present only once. The rearrangement links TRBV30 to TRBJ2-2; D unclear. The TCR was taken from a man aged 18 to 29 who had mild COVID-19 (a few samples of this study predate the infection). Cell type and time point are not known. The sequenced sample was PBMCs or a T cell subset sorted from them (not recorded which). The CDR3, as DNA: TGTGCCTGGAGCCTTAGTTGGGAGCTGTTTTTT. Translation gives CAWSLSWELFF.